What follows is one T cell receptor (beta chain) and its context. The data belong to a study of blood T cell repertoires in COVID-19. Overall study context: Sites in the United States, Italy and Spain provided acute and convalescent COVID-19 samples. T cells, B-cell-depleted T cells, or PBMCs provided the cDNA or gDNA that served as material.

Germline V lookup: CDR1 LNHNV, CDR2 YYDKDF (reference sequence). Trimming took 1 base from V and 6 from J, leaving 15 bases between them. The CDR3 extends over 16 amino acids. Authors' data handling: The assay estimated nucleated cells by amplifying reference gene primers. The repertoire was sequenced with immunoSEQ multiplex PCR; TCRdb's copy has only in-frame clones and lacks some. Clonal size and the V and J genes are those of that table, whereas D and trimming came from the DNA. Of over 75,000 clones in the sample, 70% to 90% were seen once. Sequences were obtained from peripheral blood. This clonotype was obtained from a woman aged 80 or over with acute or convalescent COVID-19. The V gene is TRBV15, the J gene TRBJ2-2, with a tentative D call TRBD1 (5 bases). The CDR3 sequence: CATSRVVVLGPGELFF. The DNA of the CDR3 is TGTGCCACCAGCAGAGTCGTAGTTTTGGGGCCCGGGGAGCTGTTTTTT. Full variable domain (outside the CDR3, taken from reference TRBV15 and TRBJ2-2): DAMVIQNPRYQVTQFGKPVTLSCSQTLNHNVMYWYQQKSSQAPKLLFHYYDKDFNNEADTPDNFQSRRPNTSFCFLDIRSPGLGDTAMYLCATSRVVVLGPGELFFGEGSRLTVL.